This is a list of T cell receptor beta chains from one sample in a study of OX40 agonist ivuxolimab in advanced cancers. The repertoire was sequenced with immunoSEQ multiplex PCR; TCRdb's copy has only in-frame clones and lacks some. The sample contains 55,000 to 70,000 clones, 70% to 90% of which appear only once. The starting material was CD4+ or CD8+ T cells sorted from blood, obtained in a trial of the OX40 agonist ivuxolimab. All receptors derive from an adult with an advanced solid tumor such as melanoma, head and neck, liver or kidney cancer. Both conserved end residues are part of each CDR3. Each record gives: clone size, J gene, D gene, V gene, CDR3 DNA, CDR3 protein. D genes are given only for firm matches. Rows may omit the clone size; those that give it use once, few, many or a size class.

>-|TRBJ2-7|-|TRBV6-1
TGTGCCAGCAGCCCGACAGGAATTACCTACGAGCAGTACTTC
CASSPTGITYEQYF
>-|TRBJ2-3|TRBD2|TRBV5-1
TGCGCCAGCAGCTTGTCAGGACTAGGGGTTCCTACACGAGATACGCAGTATTTT
CASSLSGLGVPTRDTQYF
>-|TRBJ2-3|-|TRBV29-1
TGCAGCGTTGCTTGGTCGGCCTCGGATACGCAGTATTTT
CSVAWSASDTQYF
>-|TRBJ2-7|-|TRBV6-5
TGTGCCAGCAGTGGCTACTACGAGCAGTACTTC
CASSGYYEQYF
>-|TRBJ2-1|-|TRBV7-2
TGTGCCAGCTCGGCTGTGGGGCCGTACAATGAGCAGTTCTTC
CASSAVGPYNEQFF
>-|TRBJ2-7|TRBD2|TRBV6-4
TGTGCCAGCCGGGGCGCGGGAGAGTCCCGCTCCTACGAGCAGTACTTC
CASRGAGESRSYEQYF
>-|TRBJ1-2|TRBD1|TRBV7-2
TGTGCCAGCAGCTTAGGGTGGCGACAGGGACGTGGAGACACCTTC
CASSLGWRQGRGDTF
>once|TRBJ2-7|-|TRBV6-6
TGTGCCAGCAGTTCCGGGACCTACGAGCAGTACTTC
CASSSGTYEQYF
>-|TRBJ2-3|-|TRBV10-3
TGTGCCATCAGCGATCTAGCGTCAGATACGCAGTATTTT
CAISDLASDTQYF
>-|TRBJ1-1|TRBD1|TRBV5-4
TGTGCCAGCAGCCCCGGGGGGGACAGACCTGGGAGAAAAGCTTTCTTT
CASSPGGDRPGRKAFF
>-|TRBJ1-1|-|TRBV7-3
TGTGCCAGCAGCCTTCAGGGGATGCGGGAAGCTTTCTTT
CASSLQGMREAFF
>-|TRBJ2-7|-|TRBV10-1
TGCGCCAGCAGTGAGCGGGTAGCTGGCGAGCAGTACTTC
CASSERVAGEQYF
>once|TRBJ2-1|TRBD2|TRBV28
TGTGCCAGCAGTTCCCCGGCTAGCGGGAGGTCGTACAATGAGCAGTTCTTC
CASSSPASGRSYNEQFF
>-|TRBJ1-1|-|TRBV10-3
TGTGCCATCAAACAGGAGGGTGAAGCTTTCTTT
CAIKQEGEAFF
>few|TRBJ2-7|-|TRBV10-2
TGCGCCAGCAGCCCGGGACCGAGTCGCGAGCAGTACTTC
CASSPGPSREQYF
>once|TRBJ2-1|-|TRBV29-1
TGCAGCGTTCAAAGGATCTACAATGAGCAGTTCTTC
CSVQRIYNEQFF
>medium-sized|TRBJ1-2|-|TRBV7-2
TGTGCCAGCAGTCTTTTACCTGACTATGGCTACACCTTC
CASSLLPDYGYTF
>-|TRBJ2-3|-|TRBV7-2
TGTGCCAGCAGCAACCGCGCAGATACGCAGTATTTT
CASSNRADTQYF
>-|TRBJ2-7|TRBD1|TRBV5-1
TGCGCCAGCAGCTTGGCCGGACAGGGGGCCTACGAGCAGTACTTC
CASSLAGQGAYEQYF
>-|TRBJ2-5|TRBD2|TRBV5-1
TGCGCCAGCAGCTTGTCGGCGGGGGGCAGACAAGAGACCCAGTACTTC
CASSLSAGGRQETQYF
>-|TRBJ2-7|-|TRBV21-1
TGTGCCAGCAGCAACCAACCCTCTCGGACGGGTTCTTGGAGGGAGCAGTACTTC
CASSNQPSRTGSWREQYF
>once|TRBJ1-5|-|TRBV6-1
TGTGCCAGCAGTGGGCATCAGCCCCAGCATTTT
CASSGHQPQHF
>-|TRBJ2-1|-|TRBV7-9
TGTGCCAGCAGTTTTGGGCCACGAAATGAGCAGTTCTTC
CASSFGPRNEQFF
>-|TRBJ1-2|-|TRBV29-1
TGCAGCGTCAGAACCCAGGGCTCGGGTGGCTACACCTTC
CSVRTQGSGGYTF
>-|TRBJ2-7|TRBD1|TRBV28
TGTGCCAGCTGCCGGGACAGAGGCTACGAGCAGTACTTC
CASCRDRGYEQYF
>-|TRBJ1-5|-|TRBV9
TGTGCCAGCAGCCCTAGAGGGGCGGCGGGCGATCAGCCCCAGCATTTT
CASSPRGAAGDQPQHF
>-|TRBJ2-3|TRBD2|TRBV7-2
TGTGCCAGCAGCTTGACTAGCGGGAGAACAGATACGCAGTATTTT
CASSLTSGRTDTQYF
>-|TRBJ2-2|TRBD1|TRBV7-9
TGTGCCAGCAGCTTAGGGGGACAGGTCTACTGGCCCGGGGAGCTGTTTTTT
CASSLGGQVYWPGELFF
>-|TRBJ2-3|TRBD2|TRBV7-8
TGTGCCAGCAGCTTGGGTCTAGCGGGGGGGCTATTAACAGATACGCAGTATTTT
CASSLGLAGGLLTDTQYF
>-|TRBJ2-3|-|TRBV19
TGTGCCAGTAGTATCAATCGGGACGGCATCACAGATACGCAGTATTTT
CASSINRDGITDTQYF
>few|TRBJ1-3|-|TRBV30
TGTGCCTGGACTCCCGGAGGAAGAGGAAACACCATATATTTT
CAWTPGGRGNTIYF
>-|TRBJ2-7|TRBD2|TRBV7-2
TGTGCCAGCAGCCCCTTAGCGGGACGCTACGACTACGAGCAGTACTTC
CASSPLAGRYDYEQYF
>-|TRBJ2-5|-|TRBV9
TGTGCCAGCAGCGTTGGGTTGCGACCCGAGACCCAGTACTTC
CASSVGLRPETQYF
>-|TRBJ1-1|-|TRBV6-5
TGTGCCAGCAGGGGCGGAAACACTGAAGCTTTCTTT
CASRGGNTEAFF
>-|TRBJ2-5|-|TRBV11-2
TGTGCCAGCAGCTTAGCGGGACACAAGAGTGGGACCCAGTACTTC
CASSLAGHKSGTQYF
>-|TRBJ1-4|TRBD1|TRBV6-6
TGTGCCAGCAGGTCACAGGGGGCCGCAACTAATGAAAAACTGTTTTTT
CASRSQGAATNEKLFF
>-|TRBJ2-2|-|TRBV19
TGTGCCAGTAGTATAGAAGGCGGAGAGAACACCGGGGAGCTGTTTTTT
CASSIEGGENTGELFF
>-|TRBJ1-1|-|TRBV19
TGTGCCAGTAGTATAGTGGGGCAGGGTGCCACTGAAGCTTTCTTT
CASSIVGQGATEAFF
>-|TRBJ2-3|TRBD1|TRBV18
TGTGCCAGCTCACCACGGGAGCAGGGGGCAACGCAGTATTTT
CASSPREQGATQYF
>-|TRBJ2-5|-|TRBV5-6
TGTGCCAGCAGCTTCCTCGGACGGATTTTAGAGACCCAGTACTTC
CASSFLGRILETQYF
>-|TRBJ1-1|-|TRBV11-2
TGTGCCAGCAGCTTTAAAAGGGACACTGAAGCTTTCTTT
CASSFKRDTEAFF
>-|TRBJ1-2|-|TRBV6-1
TGTGCCAGCGGCCCTCCCGGGTATGGCTACACCTTC
CASGPPGYGYTF
>-|TRBJ1-2|TRBD1|TRBV5-1
TGCGCCAGCAGCTTGTTCCCGGACAGGGTTAACTATGGCTACACCTTC
CASSLFPDRVNYGYTF
>-|TRBJ1-1|-|TRBV6-5
TGTGCCAGCAGTGAAGCTTCGGAGACATCAGCTTTCTTT
CASSEASETSAFF
>-|TRBJ2-3|-|TRBV28
TGTGCCAGCCTCCGGCAGGGGTTAAGCACAGATACGCAGTATTTT
CASLRQGLSTDTQYF
>-|TRBJ1-4|-|TRBV9
TGTGCCAGCAGCGTAGGTGGGGGATCCACTAATGAAAAACTGTTTTTT
CASSVGGGSTNEKLFF
>once|TRBJ2-7|-|TRBV2
TGTGCCAGCACCAGACAGGCTAGCTCCTACGAGCAGTACTTC
CASTRQASSYEQYF
>-|TRBJ2-6|-|TRBV28
TGTGCCAGCTTACCCAGGGGCCGCCCTGGGGCCAACGTCCTGACTTTC
CASLPRGRPGANVLTF
>once|TRBJ1-3|TRBD1|TRBV4-3
TGCGCCAGCAGCCAAGATAGGCCGGACAGGGATGGAAACACCATATATTTT
CASSQDRPDRDGNTIYF
>-|TRBJ2-5|-|TRBV11-2
TGTGCCAGCACAGGGGCAGAGACCCAGTACTTC
CASTGAETQYF
>-|TRBJ1-6|-|TRBV7-9
TGTGCCAGCAGTTCGGCAGGAGAATCACCCCTCCACTTT
CASSSAGESPLHF
>-|TRBJ2-2|-|TRBV7-2
TGTGCCAGCAGCTTTCAGGGGTTGGCCGGGGAGCTGTTTTTT
CASSFQGLAGELFF